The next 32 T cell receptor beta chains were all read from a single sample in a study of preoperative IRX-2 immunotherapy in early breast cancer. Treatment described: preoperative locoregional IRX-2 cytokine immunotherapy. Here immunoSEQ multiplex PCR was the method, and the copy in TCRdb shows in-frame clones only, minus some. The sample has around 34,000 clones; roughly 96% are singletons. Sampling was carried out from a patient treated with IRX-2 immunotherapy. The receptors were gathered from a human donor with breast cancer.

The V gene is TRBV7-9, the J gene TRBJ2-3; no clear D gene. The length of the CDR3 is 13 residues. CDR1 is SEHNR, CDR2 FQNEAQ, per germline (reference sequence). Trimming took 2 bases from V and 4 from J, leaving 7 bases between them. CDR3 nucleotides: TGTGCCAGCAGCTTAAATCGTCCAGATACGCAGTATTTT. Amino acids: CASSLNRPDTQYF.

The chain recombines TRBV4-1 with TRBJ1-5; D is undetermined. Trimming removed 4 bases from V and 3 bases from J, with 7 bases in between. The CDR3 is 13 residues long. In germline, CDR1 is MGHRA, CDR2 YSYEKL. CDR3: CASSRRNNQPQHF. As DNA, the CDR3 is TGCGCCAGCAGCCGGCGGAACAATCAGCCCCAGCATTTT.

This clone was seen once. In nucleotides, the CDR3 is TGCGCCAGCAGCCTCGTCCTAGAGGGCAATGAGCAGTTCTTC. Protein: CASSLVLEGNEQFF. The chain employs TRBV5-1 and TRBJ2-1; possibly TRBD2 for D (5 bases). The V and J ends lost 4 bases and 6 bases respectively, with 14 bases between them. The CDR3 spans 14 residues. Germline V gives CDR1 SGHRS, CDR2 YFSETQ.

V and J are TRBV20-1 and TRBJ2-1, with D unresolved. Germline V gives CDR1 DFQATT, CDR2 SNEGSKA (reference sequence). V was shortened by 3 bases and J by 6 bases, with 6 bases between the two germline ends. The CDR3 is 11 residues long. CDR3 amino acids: CSARRSNEQFF. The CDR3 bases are TGCAGTGCTAGGAGGAGCAATGAGCAGTTCTTC.

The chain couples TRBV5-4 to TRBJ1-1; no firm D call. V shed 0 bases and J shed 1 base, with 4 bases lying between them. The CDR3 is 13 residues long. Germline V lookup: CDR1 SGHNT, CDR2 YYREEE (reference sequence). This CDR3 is CASSLVPNTEAFF. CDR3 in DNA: TGTGCCAGCAGCTTGGTCCCGAACACTGAAGCTTTCTTT. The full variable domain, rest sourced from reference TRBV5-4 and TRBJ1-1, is ETGVTQSPTHLIKTRGQQVTLRCSSQSGHNTVSWYQQALGQGPQFIFQYYREEENGRGNFPPRFSGLQFPNYSSELNVNALELDDSALYLCASSLVPNTEAFFGQGTRLTVV.

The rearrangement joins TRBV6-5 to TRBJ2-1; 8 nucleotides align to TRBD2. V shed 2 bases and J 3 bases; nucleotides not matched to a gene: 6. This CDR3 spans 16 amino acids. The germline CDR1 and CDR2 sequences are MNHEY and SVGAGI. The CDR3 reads CASSYLRAGGYNEQFF. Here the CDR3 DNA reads TGTGCCAGCAGTTACCTCAGGGCGGGAGGCTACAATGAGCAGTTCTTC.

The CDR3 coding sequence is TGTGCCAGCAGATCAACACTGGCGTACAATGAGCAGTTCTTC. Translation gives CASRSTLAYNEQFF. The chain couples TRBV6-1 to TRBJ2-1; no firm D call. The CDR3 is made up of 14 amino acids. Germline V CDR1 and CDR2: MNHNS, SASEGT. Deletions cut 6 bases from V and 4 bases from J, with 13 bases between.

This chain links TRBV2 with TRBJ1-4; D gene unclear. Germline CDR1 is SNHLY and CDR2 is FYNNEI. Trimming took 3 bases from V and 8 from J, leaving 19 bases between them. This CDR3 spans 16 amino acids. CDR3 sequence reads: CASSDSVPGPKEKLFF. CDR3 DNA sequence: TGTGCCAGCAGTGATTCTGTGCCCGGGCCGAAAGAAAAACTGTTTTTT.

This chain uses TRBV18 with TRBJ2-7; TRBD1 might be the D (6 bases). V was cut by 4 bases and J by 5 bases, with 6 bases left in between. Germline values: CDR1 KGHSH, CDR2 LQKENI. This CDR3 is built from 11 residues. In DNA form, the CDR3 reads TGTGCCAGCTCACGACAGGACGAGCAGTACTTC. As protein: CASSRQDEQYF.

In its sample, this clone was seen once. The CDR3 spells CASSLEGGKGGYTF. CDR3 nucleotide sequence: TGTGCCAGCAGCTTAGAGGGGGGGAAGGGTGGCTACACCTTC. This rearrangement joins TRBV7-8 to TRBJ1-2, with a weak D call TRBD1 (6 bases). The CDR3 length is 14 residues. Per germline, CDR1 SGHVS and CDR2 FQNEAQ. Trimming stripped 1 base from V and 7 bases from J, with 13 bases between.

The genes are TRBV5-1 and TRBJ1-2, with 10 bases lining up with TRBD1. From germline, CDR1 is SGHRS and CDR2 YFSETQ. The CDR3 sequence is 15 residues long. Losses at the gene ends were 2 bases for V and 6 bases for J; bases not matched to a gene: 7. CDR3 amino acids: CASSFPGTGVNGYTF. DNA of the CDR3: TGCGCCAGCAGCTTCCCTGGGACAGGGGTTAATGGCTACACCTTC.

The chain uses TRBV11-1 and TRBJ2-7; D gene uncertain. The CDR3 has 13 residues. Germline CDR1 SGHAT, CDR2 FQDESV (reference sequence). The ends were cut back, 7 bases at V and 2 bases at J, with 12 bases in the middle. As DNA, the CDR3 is TGTGCCAGCACCCGGTCCAGCGCCTACGAGCAGTACTTC. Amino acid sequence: CASTRSSAYEQYF.

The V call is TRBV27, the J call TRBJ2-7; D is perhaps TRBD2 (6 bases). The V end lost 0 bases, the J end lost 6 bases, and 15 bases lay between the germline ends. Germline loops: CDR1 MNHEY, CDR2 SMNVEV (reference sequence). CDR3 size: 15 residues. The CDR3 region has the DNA TGTGCCAGCAGTTTATCTTCCGGGAGTGGGTCCGAGCAGTACTTC. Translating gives CASSLSSGSGSEQYF.

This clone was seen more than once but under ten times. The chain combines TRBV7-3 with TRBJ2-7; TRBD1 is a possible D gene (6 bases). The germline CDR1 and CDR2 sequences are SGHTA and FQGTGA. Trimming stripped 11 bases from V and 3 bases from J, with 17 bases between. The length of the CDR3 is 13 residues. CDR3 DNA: TGTGCCCCCTTCCAGACAGGCTACTACGAGCAGTACTTC. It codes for CAPFQTGYYEQYF.

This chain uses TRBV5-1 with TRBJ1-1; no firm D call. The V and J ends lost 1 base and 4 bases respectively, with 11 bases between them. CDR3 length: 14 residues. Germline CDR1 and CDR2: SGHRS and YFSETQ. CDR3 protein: CASSLLQAPTEAFF. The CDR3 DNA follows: TGCGCCAGCAGCTTGCTCCAGGCCCCCACTGAAGCTTTCTTT. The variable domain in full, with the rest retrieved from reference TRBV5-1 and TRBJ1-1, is KAGVTQTPRYLIKTRGQQVTLSCSPISGHRSVSWYQQTPGQGLQFLFEYFSETQRNKGNFPGRFSGRQFSNSRSEMNVSTLELGDSALYLCASSLLQAPTEAFFGQGTRLTVV.

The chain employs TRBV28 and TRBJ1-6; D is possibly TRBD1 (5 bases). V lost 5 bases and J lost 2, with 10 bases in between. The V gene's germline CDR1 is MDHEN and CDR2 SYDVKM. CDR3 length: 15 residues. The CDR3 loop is CASSPGPPYNSPLHF. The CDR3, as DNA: TGTGCCAGCAGTCCAGGGCCCCCCTATAATTCACCCCTCCACTTT.

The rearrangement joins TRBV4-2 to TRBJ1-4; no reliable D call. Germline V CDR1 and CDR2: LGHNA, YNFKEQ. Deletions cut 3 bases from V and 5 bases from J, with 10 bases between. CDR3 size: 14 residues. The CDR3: CASSQSEMNEKLFF. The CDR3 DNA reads TGTGCCAGCAGCCAGTCAGAGATGAATGAAAAACTGTTTTTT.

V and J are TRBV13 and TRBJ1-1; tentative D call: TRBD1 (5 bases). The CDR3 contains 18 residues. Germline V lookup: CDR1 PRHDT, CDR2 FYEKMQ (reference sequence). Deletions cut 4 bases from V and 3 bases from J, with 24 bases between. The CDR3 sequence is CASSYHNPGNRKDTEAFF. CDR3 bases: TGTGCCAGCAGCTATCACAACCCAGGGAATCGAAAGGACACTGAAGCTTTCTTT.

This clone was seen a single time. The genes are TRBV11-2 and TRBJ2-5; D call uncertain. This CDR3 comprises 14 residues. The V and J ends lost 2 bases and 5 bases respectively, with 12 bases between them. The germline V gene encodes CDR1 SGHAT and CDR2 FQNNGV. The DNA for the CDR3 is TGTGCCAGCAGCTTAACAATAGCTCGGGAGACCCAGTACTTC. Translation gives CASSLTIARETQYF.

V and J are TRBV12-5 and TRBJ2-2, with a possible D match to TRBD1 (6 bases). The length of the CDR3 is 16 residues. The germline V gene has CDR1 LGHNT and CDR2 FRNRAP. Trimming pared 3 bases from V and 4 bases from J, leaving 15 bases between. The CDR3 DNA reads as TGTGCTAGTGGTTTTCAGGGGTTATTGAGCACCGGGGAGCTGTTTTTT. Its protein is CASGFQGLLSTGELFF. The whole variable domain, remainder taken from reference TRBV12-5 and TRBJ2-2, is DARVTQTPRHKVTEMGQEVTMRCQPILGHNTVFWYRQTMMQGLELLAYFRNRAPLDDSGMPKDRFSAEMPDATLATLKIQPSEPRDSAVYFCASGFQGLLSTGELFFGEGSRLTVL.

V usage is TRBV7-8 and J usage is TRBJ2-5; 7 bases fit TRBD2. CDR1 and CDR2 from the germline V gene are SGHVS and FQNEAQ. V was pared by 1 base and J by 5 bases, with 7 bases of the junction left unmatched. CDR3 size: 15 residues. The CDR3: CASSLGGGASETQYF. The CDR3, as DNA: TGTGCCAGCAGCTTAGGCGGGGGTGCGTCGGAGACCCAGTACTTC.

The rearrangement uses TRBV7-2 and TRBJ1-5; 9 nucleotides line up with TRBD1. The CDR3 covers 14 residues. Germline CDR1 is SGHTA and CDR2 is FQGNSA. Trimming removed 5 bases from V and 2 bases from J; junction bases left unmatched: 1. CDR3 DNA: TGTGCCAGCAGCCGGACAGGGGGCAATCAGCCCCAGCATTTT. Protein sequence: CASSRTGGNQPQHF.

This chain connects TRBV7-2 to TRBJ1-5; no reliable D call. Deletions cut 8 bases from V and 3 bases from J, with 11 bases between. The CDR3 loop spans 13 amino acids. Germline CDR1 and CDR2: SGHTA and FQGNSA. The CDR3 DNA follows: TGTGCCAGCTCTGGTCTTTTCAATCAGCCCCAGCATTTT. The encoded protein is CASSGLFNQPQHF.

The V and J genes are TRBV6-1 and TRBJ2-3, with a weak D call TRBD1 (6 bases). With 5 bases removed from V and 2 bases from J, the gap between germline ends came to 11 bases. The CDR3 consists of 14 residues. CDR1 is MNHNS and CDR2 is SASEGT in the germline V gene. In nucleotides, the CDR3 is TGTGCCAGCAGTTTACAGGGTGACACAGATACGCAGTATTTT. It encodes CASSLQGDTDTQYF.

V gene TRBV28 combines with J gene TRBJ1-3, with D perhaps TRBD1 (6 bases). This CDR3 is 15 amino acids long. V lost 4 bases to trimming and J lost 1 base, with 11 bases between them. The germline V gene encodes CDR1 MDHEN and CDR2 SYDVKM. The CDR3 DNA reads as TGTGCCAGCAGTTCACCAGACAGGTCTGGAAACACCATATATTTT. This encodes CASSSPDRSGNTIYF.

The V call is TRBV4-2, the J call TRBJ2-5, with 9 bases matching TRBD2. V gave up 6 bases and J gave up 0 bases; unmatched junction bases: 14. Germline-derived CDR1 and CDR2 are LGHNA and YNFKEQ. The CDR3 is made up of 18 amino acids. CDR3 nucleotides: TGTGCCAGCAGTCAACAAGAGTTGCTAGCGGGGTACCAAGAGACCCAGTACTTC. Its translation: CASSQQELLAGYQETQYF.

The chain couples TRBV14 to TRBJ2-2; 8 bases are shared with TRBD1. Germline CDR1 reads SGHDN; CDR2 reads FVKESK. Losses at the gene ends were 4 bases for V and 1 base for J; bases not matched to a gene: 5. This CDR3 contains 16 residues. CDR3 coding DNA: TGTGCCAGCAGCCCAGGGGGCGGGTGGAACACCGGGGAGCTGTTTTTT. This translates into CASSPGGGWNTGELFF.

CDR3 bases: TGTGCCAGCAGCTCCCACCCAGGGTCTGGAAACACCATATATTTT. It is translated as CASSSHPGSGNTIYF. The V and J genes are TRBV9 and TRBJ1-3; weak D call: TRBD1 (5 bases). Trimming left V 4 bases short and J 1 base short, with 12 bases between. CDR3 length: 15 amino acids. The V gene's germline CDR1 is SGDLS and CDR2 YYNGEE.

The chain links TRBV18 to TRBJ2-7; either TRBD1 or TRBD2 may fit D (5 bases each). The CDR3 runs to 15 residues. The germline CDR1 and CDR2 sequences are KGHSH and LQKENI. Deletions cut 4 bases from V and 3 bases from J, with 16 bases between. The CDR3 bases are TGTGCCAGCTCACTAATCCGGGACGTATACTACGAGCAGTACTTC. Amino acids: CASSLIRDVYYEQYF.

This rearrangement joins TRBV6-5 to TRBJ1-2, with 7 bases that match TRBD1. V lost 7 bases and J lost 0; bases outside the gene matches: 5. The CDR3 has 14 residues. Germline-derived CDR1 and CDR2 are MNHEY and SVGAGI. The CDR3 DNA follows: TGTGCCAGCAACCGCAGGGGGGCTAACTATGGCTACACCTTC. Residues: CASNRRGANYGYTF.

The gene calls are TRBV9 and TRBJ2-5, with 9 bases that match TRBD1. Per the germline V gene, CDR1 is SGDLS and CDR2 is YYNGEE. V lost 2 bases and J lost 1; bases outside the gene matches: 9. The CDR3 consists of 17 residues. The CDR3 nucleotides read TGTGCCAGCAGCGTGTCGACCGGGACAGGGTCCCAAGAGACCCAGTACTTC. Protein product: CASSVSTGTGSQETQYF.

The CDR3 nucleotides read TGTGCCACCAGCAGAGATCTCACAGGATCCTCCTATGGCTACACCTTC. Amino acids: CATSRDLTGSSYGYTF. V and J are TRBV15 and TRBJ1-2, with a weak D call TRBD1 (5 bases). Trimming cost V 0 bases and J 4 bases, with 15 bases left between them. CDR3 size: 16 residues. Germline V gene data show CDR1 as LNHNV and CDR2 as YYDKDF (reference sequence).